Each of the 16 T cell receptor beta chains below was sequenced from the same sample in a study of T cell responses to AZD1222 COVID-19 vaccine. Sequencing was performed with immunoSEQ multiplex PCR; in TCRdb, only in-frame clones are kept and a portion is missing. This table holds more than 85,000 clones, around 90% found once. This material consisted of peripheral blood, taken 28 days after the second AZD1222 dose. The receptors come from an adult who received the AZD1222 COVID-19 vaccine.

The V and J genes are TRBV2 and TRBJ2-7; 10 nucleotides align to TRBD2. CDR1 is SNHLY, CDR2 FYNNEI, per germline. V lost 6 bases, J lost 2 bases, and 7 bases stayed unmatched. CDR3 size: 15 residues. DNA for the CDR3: TGTGCCAGCAGCGCGAACAGCGGGGGGGCCTACGAGCAGTACTTC. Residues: CASSANSGGAYEQYF.

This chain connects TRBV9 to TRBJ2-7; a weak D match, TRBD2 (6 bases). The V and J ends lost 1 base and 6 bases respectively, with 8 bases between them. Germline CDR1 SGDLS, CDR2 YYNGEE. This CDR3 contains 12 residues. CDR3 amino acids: CASSVLGGEQYF. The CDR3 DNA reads TGTGCCAGCAGCGTACTCGGGGGCGAGCAGTACTTC.

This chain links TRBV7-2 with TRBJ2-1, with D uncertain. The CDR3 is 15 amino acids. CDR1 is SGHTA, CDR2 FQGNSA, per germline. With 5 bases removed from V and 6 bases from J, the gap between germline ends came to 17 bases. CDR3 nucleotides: TGTGCCAGCAGCCTTCGACTGTCCAACCCCAATGAGCAGTTCTTC. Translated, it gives CASSLRLSNPNEQFF.

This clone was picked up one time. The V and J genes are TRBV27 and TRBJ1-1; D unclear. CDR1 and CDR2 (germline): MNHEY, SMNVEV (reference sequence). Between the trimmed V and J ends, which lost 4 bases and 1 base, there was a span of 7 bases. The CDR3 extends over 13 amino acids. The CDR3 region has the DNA TGTGCCAGCAGTTGGGGAGGGAACACTGAAGCTTTCTTT. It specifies CASSWGGNTEAFF.

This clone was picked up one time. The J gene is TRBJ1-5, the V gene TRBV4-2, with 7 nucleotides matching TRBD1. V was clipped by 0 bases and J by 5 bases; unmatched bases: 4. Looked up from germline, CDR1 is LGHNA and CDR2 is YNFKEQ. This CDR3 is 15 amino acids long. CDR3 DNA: TGTGCCAGCAGCCAAGACGGGGACAGCTATCAGCCCCAGCATTTT. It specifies CASSQDGDSYQPQHF.

Written as DNA, the CDR3 is TGTGCCAGTAGTATAAAAGAGACCCAGTACTTC. This translates into CASSIKETQYF. This chain joins TRBV19 and TRBJ2-5; D is undetermined. From germline, CDR1 is LNHDA and CDR2 SQIVND (reference sequence). The CDR3 extends over 11 amino acids. Trimming took 2 bases from V and 3 from J, leaving 1 base between them.

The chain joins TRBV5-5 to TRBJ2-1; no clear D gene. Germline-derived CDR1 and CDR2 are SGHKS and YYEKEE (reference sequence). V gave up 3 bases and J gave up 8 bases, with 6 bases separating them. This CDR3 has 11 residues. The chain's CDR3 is CASSSQDEQFF. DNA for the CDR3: TGTGCCAGCAGCTCTCAGGATGAGCAGTTCTTC.

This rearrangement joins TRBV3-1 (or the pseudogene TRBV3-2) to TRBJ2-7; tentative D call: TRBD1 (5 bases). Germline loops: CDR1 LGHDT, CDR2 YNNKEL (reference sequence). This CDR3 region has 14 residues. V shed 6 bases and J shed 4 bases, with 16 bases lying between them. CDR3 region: CASRPGSRSYEQYF. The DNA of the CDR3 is TGTGCCAGCAGACCAGGGTCTCGATCTTACGAGCAGTACTTC.

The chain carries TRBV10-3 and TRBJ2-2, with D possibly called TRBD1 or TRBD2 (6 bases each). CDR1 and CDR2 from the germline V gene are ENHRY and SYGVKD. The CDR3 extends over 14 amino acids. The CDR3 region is CAVGGQVGTGELFF. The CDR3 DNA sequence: TGTGCTGTAGGGGGGCAGGTCGGCACCGGGGAGCTGTTTTTT.

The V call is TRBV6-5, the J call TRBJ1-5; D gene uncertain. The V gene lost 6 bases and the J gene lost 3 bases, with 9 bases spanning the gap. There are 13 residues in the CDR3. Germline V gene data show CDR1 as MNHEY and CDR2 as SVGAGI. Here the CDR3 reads CASSLDTNQPQHF. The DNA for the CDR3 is TGTGCCAGCAGCCTTGACACCAATCAGCCCCAGCATTTT.

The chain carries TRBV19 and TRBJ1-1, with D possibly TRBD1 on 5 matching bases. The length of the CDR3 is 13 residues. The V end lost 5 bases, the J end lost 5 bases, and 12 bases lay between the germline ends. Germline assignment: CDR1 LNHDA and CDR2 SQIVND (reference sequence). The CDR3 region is CASSAGEGTEAFF. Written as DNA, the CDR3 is TGTGCCAGTAGTGCGGGAGAGGGGACTGAAGCTTTCTTT.

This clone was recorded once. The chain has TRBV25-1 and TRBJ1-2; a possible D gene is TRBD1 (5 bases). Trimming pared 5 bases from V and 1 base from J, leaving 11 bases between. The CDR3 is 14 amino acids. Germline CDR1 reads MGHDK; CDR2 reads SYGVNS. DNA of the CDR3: TGTGCCAGCAGTAGATGGGACGGTAACTATGGCTACACCTTC. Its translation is CASSRWDGNYGYTF.

The CDR3 region is CASSLRGITEAFF. The CDR3 DNA is TGTGCCAGCAGCTTACGGGGGATCACTGAAGCTTTCTTT. V is TRBV11-3 and J is TRBJ1-1; tentatively, D is TRBD1 (5 bases). The CDR3 runs to 13 residues. Germline CDR1 reads SGHNT; CDR2 reads YENEEA. The V gene lost 2 bases and the J gene lost 4 bases, with 8 bases spanning the gap.

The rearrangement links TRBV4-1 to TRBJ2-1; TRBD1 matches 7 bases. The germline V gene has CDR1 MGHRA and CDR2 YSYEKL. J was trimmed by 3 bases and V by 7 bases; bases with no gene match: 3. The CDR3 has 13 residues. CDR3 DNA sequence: TGCGCCAGCATGGGGACAGACTACAATGAGCAGTTCTTC. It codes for CASMGTDYNEQFF.

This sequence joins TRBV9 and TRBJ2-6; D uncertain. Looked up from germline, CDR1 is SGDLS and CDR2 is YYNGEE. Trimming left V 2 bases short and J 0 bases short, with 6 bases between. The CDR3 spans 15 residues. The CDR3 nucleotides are TGTGCCAGCAGCGTTGTGCCCTCTGGGGCCAACGTCCTGACTTTC. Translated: CASSVVPSGANVLTF.

CDR3 DNA sequence: TGTGCCAGCAGTTACGGGGTCCCAACGTTGGCTCTGTTTTTT. Its translation is CASSYGVPTLALFF. V and J are TRBV6-2 or TRBV6-3 and TRBJ2-2; D is unclear. The V gene's germline CDR1 is MNHEY and CDR2 SVGEGT. The CDR3 has 14 amino acids. V was cut by 2 bases and J by 14 bases, with 18 bases left in between.